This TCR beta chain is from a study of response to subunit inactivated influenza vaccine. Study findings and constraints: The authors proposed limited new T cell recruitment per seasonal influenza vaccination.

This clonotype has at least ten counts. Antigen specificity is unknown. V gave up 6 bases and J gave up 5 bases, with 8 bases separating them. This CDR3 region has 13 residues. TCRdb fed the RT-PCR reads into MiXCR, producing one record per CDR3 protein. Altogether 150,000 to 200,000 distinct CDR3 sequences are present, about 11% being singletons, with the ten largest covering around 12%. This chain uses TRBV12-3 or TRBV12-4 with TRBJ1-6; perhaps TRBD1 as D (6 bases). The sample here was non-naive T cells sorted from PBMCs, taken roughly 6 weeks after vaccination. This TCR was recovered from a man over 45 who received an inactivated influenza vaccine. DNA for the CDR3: TGTGCCAGCAGGGACAGCAATAATTCACCCCTCCACTTT. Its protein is CASRDSNNSPLHF.